These 15 T cell receptor beta chains share one sample of origin, sequenced in a study of blood T cell repertoires in COVID-19. Using immunoSEQ multiplex PCR, the repertoire was profiled, and TCRdb retains in-frame clones only, with some absent. The sample includes about 200,000 clones, just over 85% seen only once; the top ten take around 1.5%. Material: peripheral blood. These receptors were collected from a young man with active or convalescent COVID-19.

V and J are TRBV2 and TRBJ1-1; D gene uncertain. Germline assignment: CDR1 SNHLY and CDR2 FYNNEI. The CDR3 is 16 amino acids. V was clipped by 6 bases and J by 1 base, with 18 bases between them. The CDR3 sequence is CASSAGGNVGNTEAFF. CDR3 coding DNA: TGTGCCAGCAGCGCCGGAGGGAATGTAGGGAACACTGAAGCTTTCTTT.

V is TRBV10-3 and J is TRBJ1-2, with 7 bases matching TRBD1. Germline lookup yields CDR1 ENHRY and CDR2 SYGVKD. The length of the CDR3 is 14 residues. The J segment lost 5 bases and the V segment lost 3 bases, leaving 6 bases of the junction unmatched. CDR3 sequence: CAISEGGTVYGYTF. CDR3 sequence (DNA): TGTGCCATCAGTGAAGGTGGGACAGTTTATGGCTACACCTTC.

The rearrangement uses TRBV28 and TRBJ2-5, with unresolved D. Trimming cost V 5 bases and J 2 bases, with 12 bases left between them. The CDR3 is 14 residues long. CDR1 is MDHEN, CDR2 SYDVKM, per germline. As DNA, the CDR3 is TGTGCCAGCAGTCCCTCGAAACTTCAAGAGACCCAGTACTTC. It encodes CASSPSKLQETQYF.

V usage is TRBV5-6 and J usage is TRBJ1-5; D not resolved. Germline lookup yields CDR1 SGHDT and CDR2 YYEEEE. This CDR3 is 14 amino acids long. Trimming pared 4 bases from V and 9 bases from J, leaving 17 bases between. As DNA, the CDR3 is TGTGCCAGCAGCCAGACCGGGAATCAACGGCCCCAGCATTTT. Residues: CASSQTGNQRPQHF. The full variable domain, in which reference TRBV5-6 and TRBJ1-5 provide the parts outside the CDR3, is DAGVTQSPTHLIKTRGQQVTLRCSPKSGHDTVSWYQQALGQGPQFIFQYYEEEERQRGNFPDRFSGHQFPNYSSELNVNALLLGDSALYLCASSQTGNQRPQHFGDGTRLSIL.

The chain links TRBV5-1 to TRBJ2-2; 7 bases line up with TRBD1. There are 16 residues in the CDR3. CDR1 and CDR2 from the germline V gene are SGHRS and YFSETQ. V dropped 1 base and J dropped 4; count of bases not matched to a gene: 7. CDR3 amino acids: CASSLNLQGTTGELFF. The DNA of the CDR3 is TGCGCCAGCAGCTTGAATTTACAGGGGACCACCGGGGAGCTGTTTTTT.

V gene TRBV9 combines with J gene TRBJ1-6, with D possibly being TRBD1 (6 bases). The CDR3 is 16 residues long. Trimming removed 3 bases at V and 7 bases at J, with 17 bases between. Germline CDR1 is SGDLS and CDR2 is YYNGEE. This chain's CDR3 is CASSETGRGGNSPLHF. DNA for the CDR3: TGTGCCAGCAGCGAAACAGGGAGGGGAGGGAATTCACCCCTCCACTTT.

The V gene is TRBV5-1, the J gene TRBJ2-1; 14 bases match TRBD2. This CDR3 has 18 residues. Germline V gives CDR1 SGHRS, CDR2 YFSETQ. The V and J ends lost 4 bases and 3 bases, in that order; junction bases with no gene match: 9. CDR3 nucleotide sequence: TGCGCCAGCAGCACGGGACTAGCGGGAGTCGGTTTCTACAATGAGCAGTTCTTC. This encodes CASSTGLAGVGFYNEQFF.

In DNA, the CDR3 is TGTGCCAGCAGCTTCGGGGAGTGGGAGACCCAGTACTTC. It yields the protein CASSFGEWETQYF. The rearrangement joins TRBV7-9 to TRBJ2-5; maybe TRBD2 (5 bases). CDR1 and CDR2 (germline): SEHNR, FQNEAQ (reference sequence). CDR3 size: 13 residues. Between the trimmed V and J ends, which lost 3 bases and 5 bases, there was a span of 10 bases.

This clone was seen more than once but under ten times. This chain uses TRBV21-1 with TRBJ2-6; TRBD1 is the table's D call, not checked against the DNA. TRBV21-1 is a recognized pseudogene. CDR3 length equals 18 residues. DNA of the CDR3: TGTGCCAGCAGCAGGGGTATAGACAGGGCTTCTGGGGCCAACGTCCTGACTTTC. Encoded protein: CASSRGIDRASGANVLTF.

The chain is built from TRBV5-1 and TRBJ2-7; no definite D call. Trimming removed 4 bases at V and 0 bases at J, with 14 bases between. Germline lookup yields CDR1 SGHRS and CDR2 YFSETQ. The length of the CDR3 is 15 residues. The CDR3 loop reads CASSLTRPASYEQYF. The CDR3 DNA follows: TGCGCCAGCAGCCTCACGCGGCCGGCCTCCTACGAGCAGTACTTC. The variable domain in full, with the rest retrieved from reference TRBV5-1 and TRBJ2-7, is KAGVTQTPRYLIKTRGQQVTLSCSPISGHRSVSWYQQTPGQGLQFLFEYFSETQRNKGNFPGRFSGRQFSNSRSEMNVSTLELGDSALYLCASSLTRPASYEQYFGPGTRLTVT.

The chain links TRBV3-1 (or the pseudogene TRBV3-2) to TRBJ2-1; D is ambiguous. Germline V lookup: CDR1 LGHDT, CDR2 YNNKEL (reference sequence). V lost 0 bases and J 6 bases, leaving 9 bases between the germline ends. The CDR3 totals 14 residues. DNA for the CDR3: TGTGCCAGCAGCCAAGATCTCCACTCCAATGAGCAGTTCTTC. It translates to CASSQDLHSNEQFF.

This rearrangement joins TRBV10-2 to TRBJ2-1; a possible D gene is TRBD2 (5 bases). Trimming took off 8 bases at V and 7 bases at J, with 15 bases between the two ends. This CDR3 region has 13 residues. The germline V gene has CDR1 WSHSY and CDR2 SAAADI. The CDR3 coding sequence is TGCGCCAGCCAAGCACTAGGATGGAATGAGCAGTTCTTC. Translating gives CASQALGWNEQFF.

This clone was detected only a few times. This chain joins TRBV15 and TRBJ1-2, with 8 nucleotides matching TRBD1. This CDR3 is built from 14 residues. The germline V gene has CDR1 LNHNV and CDR2 YYDKDF (reference sequence). V gave up 5 bases and J gave up 4 bases; unmatched junction bases: 6. CDR3 nucleotide sequence: TGTGCCACCAGCCGGGGACAGGCCGCCTATGGCTACACCTTC. Its protein product is CATSRGQAAYGYTF.

J is TRBJ1-1 and V is TRBV14; D ambiguous. Trimming cost V 6 bases and J 0 bases, with 11 bases left between them. Germline CDR1 and CDR2: SGHDN and FVKESK. The CDR3 sequence is 14 residues long. CDR3 in amino acids: CASRPGFLNTEAFF. The CDR3 bases are TGTGCCAGCAGGCCAGGCTTTTTGAACACTGAAGCTTTCTTT.

This sequence joins TRBV25-1 and TRBJ1-1, with D tentatively TRBD1 (5 bases). Germline lookup yields CDR1 MGHDK and CDR2 SYGVNS. The CDR3 covers 14 residues. The germline V and J ends were trimmed by 4 bases and 3 bases, with 12 bases remaining between them. CDR3 amino acids: CASSANRRDTEAFF. CDR3 DNA sequence: TGTGCCAGCAGTGCTAACAGGAGAGACACTGAAGCTTTCTTT.